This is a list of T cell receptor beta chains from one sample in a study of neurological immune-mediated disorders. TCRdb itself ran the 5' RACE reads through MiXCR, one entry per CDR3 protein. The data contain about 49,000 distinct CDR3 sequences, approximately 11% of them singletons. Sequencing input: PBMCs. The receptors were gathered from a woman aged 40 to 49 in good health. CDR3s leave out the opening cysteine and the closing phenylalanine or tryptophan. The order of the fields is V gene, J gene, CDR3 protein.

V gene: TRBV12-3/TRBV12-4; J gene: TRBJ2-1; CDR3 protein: ASSDGTSGSYNEQF
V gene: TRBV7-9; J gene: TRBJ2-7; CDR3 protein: ASSSRRVVEQY
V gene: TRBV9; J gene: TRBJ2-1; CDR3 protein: ASSVQVGDNEQF
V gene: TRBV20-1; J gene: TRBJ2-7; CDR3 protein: SARDSRGGHEQY
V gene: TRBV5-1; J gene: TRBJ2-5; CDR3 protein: ASSGGQGETQY
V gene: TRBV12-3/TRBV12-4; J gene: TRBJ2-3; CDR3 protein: ASSPLQGGTQY
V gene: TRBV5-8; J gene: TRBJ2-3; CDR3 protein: ASSNGQTSTDTQY
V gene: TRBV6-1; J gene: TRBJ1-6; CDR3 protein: ASRVVFSDNSPLH
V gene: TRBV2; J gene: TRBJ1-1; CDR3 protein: ASGQGNTEAF
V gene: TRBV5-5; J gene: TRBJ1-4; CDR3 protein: ASSFGQGGNEKLF
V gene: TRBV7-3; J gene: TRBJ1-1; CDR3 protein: ASRRQGGNTEAF
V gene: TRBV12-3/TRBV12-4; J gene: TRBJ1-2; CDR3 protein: ASSSDVQISGYT
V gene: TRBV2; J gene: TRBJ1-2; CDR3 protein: ASSESQGAQGYT
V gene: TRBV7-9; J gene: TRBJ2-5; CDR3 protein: ASSFGEETQY
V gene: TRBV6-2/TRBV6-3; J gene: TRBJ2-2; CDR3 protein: ATQGGGSPDTGELF
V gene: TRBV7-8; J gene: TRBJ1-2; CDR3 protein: ASSPLSDYGYT
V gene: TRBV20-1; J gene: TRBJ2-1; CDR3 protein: RATSGNEQF
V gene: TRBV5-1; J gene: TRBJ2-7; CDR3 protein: ASSLFVREGSYEQY
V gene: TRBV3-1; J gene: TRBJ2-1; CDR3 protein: ASSQAGGREQF
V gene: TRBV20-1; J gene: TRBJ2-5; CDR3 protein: SARDPLQGAWETQY
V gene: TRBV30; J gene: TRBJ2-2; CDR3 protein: AWRVAAYGELF
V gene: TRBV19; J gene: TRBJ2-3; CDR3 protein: ASSIAERDTQY
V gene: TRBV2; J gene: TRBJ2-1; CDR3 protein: ASSKDRGLNEQF
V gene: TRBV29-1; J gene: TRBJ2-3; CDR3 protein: SVVRDRNTDTQY
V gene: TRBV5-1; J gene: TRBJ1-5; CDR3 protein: ASSLGTGGSQPQH
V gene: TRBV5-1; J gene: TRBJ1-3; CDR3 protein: ASSFRTADTIY